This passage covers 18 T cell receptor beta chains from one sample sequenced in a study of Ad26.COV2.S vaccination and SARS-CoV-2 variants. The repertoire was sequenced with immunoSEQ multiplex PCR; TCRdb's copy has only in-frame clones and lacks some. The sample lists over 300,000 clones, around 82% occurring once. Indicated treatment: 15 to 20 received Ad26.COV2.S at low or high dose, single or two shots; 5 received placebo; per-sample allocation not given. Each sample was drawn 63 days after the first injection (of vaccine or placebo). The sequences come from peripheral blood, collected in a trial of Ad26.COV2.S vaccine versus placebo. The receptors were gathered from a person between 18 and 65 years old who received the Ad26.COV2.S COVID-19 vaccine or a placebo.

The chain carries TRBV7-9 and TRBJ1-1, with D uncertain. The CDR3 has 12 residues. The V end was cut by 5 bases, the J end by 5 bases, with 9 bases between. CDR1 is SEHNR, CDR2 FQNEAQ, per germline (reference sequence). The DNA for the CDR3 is TGTGCCAGCAGCCCAGAGGTTACTGAAGCTTTCTTT. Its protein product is CASSPEVTEAFF.

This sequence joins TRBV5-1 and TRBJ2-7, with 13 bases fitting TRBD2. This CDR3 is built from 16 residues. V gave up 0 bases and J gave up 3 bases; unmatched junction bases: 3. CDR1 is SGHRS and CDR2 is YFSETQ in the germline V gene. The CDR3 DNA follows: TGCGCCAGCAGCTTGGGGACTAGCGGGAGTGTCTACGAGCAGTACTTC. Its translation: CASSLGTSGSVYEQYF.

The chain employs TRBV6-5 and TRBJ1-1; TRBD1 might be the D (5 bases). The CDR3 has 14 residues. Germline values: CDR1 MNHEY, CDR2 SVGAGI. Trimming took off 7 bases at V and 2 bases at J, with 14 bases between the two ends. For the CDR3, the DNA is TGTGCCAGCACGGGACCTCTTGTTAACACTGAAGCTTTCTTT. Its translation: CASTGPLVNTEAFF.

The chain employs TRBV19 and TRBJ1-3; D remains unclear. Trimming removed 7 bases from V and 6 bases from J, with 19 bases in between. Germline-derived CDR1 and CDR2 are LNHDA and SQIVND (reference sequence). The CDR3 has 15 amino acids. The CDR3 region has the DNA TGTGCCAGTAACCCCGCTTCGAGCGGGGAAAACACCATATATTTT. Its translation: CASNPASSGENTIYF.

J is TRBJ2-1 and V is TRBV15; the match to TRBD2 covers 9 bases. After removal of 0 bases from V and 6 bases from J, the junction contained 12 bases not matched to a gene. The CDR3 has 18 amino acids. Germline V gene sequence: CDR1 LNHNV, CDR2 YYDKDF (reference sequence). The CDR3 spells CATSREGLAFIAINEQFF. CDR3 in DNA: TGTGCCACCAGCAGAGAGGGACTAGCTTTTATAGCTATCAATGAGCAGTTCTTC.

The CDR3 DNA sequence: TGTGCCAGCAGTTTTCACTACCAGAGCTCCTACGAGCAGTACTTC. Translated, it gives CASSFHYQSSYEQYF. The chain employs TRBV28 and TRBJ2-7, with unresolved D. The CDR3 extends over 15 amino acids. V was clipped by 3 bases and J by 0 bases, with 12 bases between them. Germline assignment: CDR1 MDHEN and CDR2 SYDVKM. Variable domain in full (rest from reference TRBV28 and TRBJ2-7): DVKVTQSSRYLVKRTGEKVFLECVQDMDHENMFWYRQDPGLGLRLIYFSYDVKMKEKGDIPEGYSVSREKKERFSLILESASTNQTSMYLCASSFHYQSSYEQYFGPGTRLTVT.

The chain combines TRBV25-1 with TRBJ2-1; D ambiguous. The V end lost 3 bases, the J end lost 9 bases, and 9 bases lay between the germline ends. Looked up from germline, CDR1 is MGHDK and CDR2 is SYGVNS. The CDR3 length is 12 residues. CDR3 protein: CASSDGRTEQFF. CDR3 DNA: TGTGCCAGCAGTGATGGTAGGACTGAGCAGTTCTTC.

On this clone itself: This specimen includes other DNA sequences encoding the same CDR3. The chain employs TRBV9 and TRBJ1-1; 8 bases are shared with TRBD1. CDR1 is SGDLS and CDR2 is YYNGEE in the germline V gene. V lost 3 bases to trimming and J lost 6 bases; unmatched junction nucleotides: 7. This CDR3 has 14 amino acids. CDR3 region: CASSARQGSSEAFF. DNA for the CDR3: TGTGCCAGCAGCGCCCGACAGGGGTCTTCTGAAGCTTTCTTT.

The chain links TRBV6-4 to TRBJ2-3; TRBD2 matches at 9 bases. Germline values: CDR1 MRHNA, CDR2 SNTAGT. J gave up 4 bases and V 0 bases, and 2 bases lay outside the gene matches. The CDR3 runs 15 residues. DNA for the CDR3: TGTGCCAGCAGTGACTCGCGGGGGGGCCCAGATACGCAGTATTTT. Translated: CASSDSRGGPDTQYF.

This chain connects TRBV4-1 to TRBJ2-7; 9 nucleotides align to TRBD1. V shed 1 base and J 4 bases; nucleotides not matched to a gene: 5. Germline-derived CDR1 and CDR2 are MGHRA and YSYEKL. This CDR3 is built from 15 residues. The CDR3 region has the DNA TGCGCCAGCAGCCAAGGAATACAGGGGGCTTACGAGCAGTACTTC. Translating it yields CASSQGIQGAYEQYF.

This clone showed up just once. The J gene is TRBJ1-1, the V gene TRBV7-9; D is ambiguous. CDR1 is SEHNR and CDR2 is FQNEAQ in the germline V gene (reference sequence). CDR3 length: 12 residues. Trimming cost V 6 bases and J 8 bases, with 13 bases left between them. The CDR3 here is CASSSQVGEAFF. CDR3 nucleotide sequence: TGTGCCAGCAGTTCCCAGGTAGGGGAAGCTTTCTTT.

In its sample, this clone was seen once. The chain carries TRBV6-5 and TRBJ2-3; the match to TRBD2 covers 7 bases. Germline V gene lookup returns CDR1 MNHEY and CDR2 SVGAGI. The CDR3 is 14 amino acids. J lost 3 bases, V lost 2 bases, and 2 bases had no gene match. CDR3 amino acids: CASSYRRETDTQYF. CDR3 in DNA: TGTGCCAGCAGTTACAGGCGGGAGACAGATACGCAGTATTTT.

CDR3 in amino acids: CSAGVGGLSSYNEQFF. The CDR3 nucleotides read TGCAGTGCTGGTGTCGGGGGCCTAAGCTCCTACAATGAGCAGTTCTTC. The chain joins TRBV20-1 to TRBJ2-1; D assignment may be TRBD1 or TRBD2 (6 bases each). The CDR3 extends over 16 amino acids. Trimming left V 5 bases short and J 0 bases short, with 17 bases between. Germline assignment: CDR1 DFQATT and CDR2 SNEGSKA (reference sequence).

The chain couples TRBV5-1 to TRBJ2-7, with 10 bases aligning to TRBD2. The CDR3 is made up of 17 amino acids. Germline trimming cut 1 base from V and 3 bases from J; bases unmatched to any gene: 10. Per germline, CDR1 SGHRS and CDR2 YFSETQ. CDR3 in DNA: TGCGCCAGCAGCTTGCAAGCGGGAGGGCCTGATTTCTACGAGCAGTACTTC. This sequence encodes CASSLQAGGPDFYEQYF.

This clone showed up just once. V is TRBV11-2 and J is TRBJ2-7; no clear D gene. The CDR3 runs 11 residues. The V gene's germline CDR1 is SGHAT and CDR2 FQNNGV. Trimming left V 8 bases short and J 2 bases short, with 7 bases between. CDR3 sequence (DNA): TGTGCCAGCGGATATACCTACGAGCAGTACTTC. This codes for CASGYTYEQYF. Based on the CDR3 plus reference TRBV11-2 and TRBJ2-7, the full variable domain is EAGVAQSPRYKIIEKRQSVAFWCNPISGHATLYWYQQILGQGPKLLIQFQNNGVVDDSQLPKDRFSAERLKGVDSTLKIQPAKLEDSAVYLCASGYTYEQYFGPGTRLTVT.

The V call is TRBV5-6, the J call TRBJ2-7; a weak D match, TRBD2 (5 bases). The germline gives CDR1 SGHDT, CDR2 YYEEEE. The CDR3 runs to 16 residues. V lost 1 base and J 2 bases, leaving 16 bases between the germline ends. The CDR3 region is CASSLFSLADTYEQYF. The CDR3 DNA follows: TGTGCCAGCAGCTTGTTTTCCCTAGCCGACACCTACGAGCAGTACTTC.

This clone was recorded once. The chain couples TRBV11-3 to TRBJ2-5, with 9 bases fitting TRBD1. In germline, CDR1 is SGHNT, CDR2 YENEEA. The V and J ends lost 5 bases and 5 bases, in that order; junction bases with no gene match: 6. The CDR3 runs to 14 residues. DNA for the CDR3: TGTGCCAGCAGCGAAGACAGGGGGAGGGAGACCCAGTACTTC. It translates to CASSEDRGRETQYF.

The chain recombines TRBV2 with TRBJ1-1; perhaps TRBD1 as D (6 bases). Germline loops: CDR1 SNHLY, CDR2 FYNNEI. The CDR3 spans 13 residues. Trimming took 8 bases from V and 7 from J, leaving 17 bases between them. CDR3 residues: CASRFVPDSEAFF. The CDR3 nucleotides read TGTGCCAGCCGCTTTGTACCGGACAGTGAAGCTTTCTTT.